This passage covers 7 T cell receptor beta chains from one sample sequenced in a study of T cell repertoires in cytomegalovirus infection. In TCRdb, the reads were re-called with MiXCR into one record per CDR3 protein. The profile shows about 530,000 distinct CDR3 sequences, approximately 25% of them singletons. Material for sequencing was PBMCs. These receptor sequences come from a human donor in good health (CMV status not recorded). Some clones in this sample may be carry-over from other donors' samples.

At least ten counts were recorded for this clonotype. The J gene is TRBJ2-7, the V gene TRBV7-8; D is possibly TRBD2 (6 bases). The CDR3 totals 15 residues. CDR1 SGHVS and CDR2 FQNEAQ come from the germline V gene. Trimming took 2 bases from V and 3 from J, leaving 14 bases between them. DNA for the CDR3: TGTGCCAGCAGCTTACTTGCGGGAATGGGCTACGAGCAGTACGTC. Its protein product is CASSLLAGMGYEQYV.

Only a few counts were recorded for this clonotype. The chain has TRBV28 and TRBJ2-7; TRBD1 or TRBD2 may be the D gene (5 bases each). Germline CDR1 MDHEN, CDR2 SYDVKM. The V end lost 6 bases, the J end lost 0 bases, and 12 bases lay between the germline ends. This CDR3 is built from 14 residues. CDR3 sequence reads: CASRTGTYSYEQYF. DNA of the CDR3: TGTGCCAGCAGGACCGGGACCTACTCCTACGAGCAGTACTTC.

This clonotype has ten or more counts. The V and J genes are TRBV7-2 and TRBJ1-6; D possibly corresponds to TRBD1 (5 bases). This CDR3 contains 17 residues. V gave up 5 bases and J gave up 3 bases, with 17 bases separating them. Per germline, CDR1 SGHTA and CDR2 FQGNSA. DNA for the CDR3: TGTGCCAGCAGCCTCACATCCGGGACGGGCTATAATTCACCCCTCCACTTT. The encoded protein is CASSLTSGTGYNSPLHF.

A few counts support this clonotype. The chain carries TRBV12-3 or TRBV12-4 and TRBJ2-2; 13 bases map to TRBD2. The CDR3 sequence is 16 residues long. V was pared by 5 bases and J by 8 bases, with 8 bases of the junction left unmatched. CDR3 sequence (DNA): TGTGCCAGCAGTCGGACTAGCGGGAGTTATATGGGGGAGCTGTTTTTT. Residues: CASSRTSGSYMGELFF.

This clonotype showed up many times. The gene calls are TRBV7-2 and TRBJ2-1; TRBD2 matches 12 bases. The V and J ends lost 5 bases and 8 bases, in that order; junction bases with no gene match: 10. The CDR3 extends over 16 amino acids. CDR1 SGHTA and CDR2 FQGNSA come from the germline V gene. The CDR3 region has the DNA TGTGCCAGCAGCCCCCCACGACTAGCGGGAGCTGATGAGCAGTTCTTC. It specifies CASSPPRLAGADEQFF.

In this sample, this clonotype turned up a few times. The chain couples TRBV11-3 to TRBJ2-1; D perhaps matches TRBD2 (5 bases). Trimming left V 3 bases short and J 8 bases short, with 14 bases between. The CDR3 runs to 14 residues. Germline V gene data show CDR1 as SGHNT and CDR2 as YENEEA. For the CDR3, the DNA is TGTGCCAGCAGCTTGTTGGGAGAAGGCGATGAGCAGTTCTTC. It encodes CASSLLGEGDEQFF.

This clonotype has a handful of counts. The CDR3: CASSTRGSGRAGNTGELFF. DNA for the CDR3: TGTGCCAGCAGCACAAGAGGTAGCGGGAGGGCCGGGAACACCGGGGAGCTGTTTTTT. This chain uses TRBV7-2 with TRBJ2-2; 11 positions match TRBD2. V lost 5 bases, J lost 1 base, and 12 bases stayed unmatched. In germline, CDR1 is SGHTA, CDR2 FQGNSA. There are 19 residues in the CDR3.